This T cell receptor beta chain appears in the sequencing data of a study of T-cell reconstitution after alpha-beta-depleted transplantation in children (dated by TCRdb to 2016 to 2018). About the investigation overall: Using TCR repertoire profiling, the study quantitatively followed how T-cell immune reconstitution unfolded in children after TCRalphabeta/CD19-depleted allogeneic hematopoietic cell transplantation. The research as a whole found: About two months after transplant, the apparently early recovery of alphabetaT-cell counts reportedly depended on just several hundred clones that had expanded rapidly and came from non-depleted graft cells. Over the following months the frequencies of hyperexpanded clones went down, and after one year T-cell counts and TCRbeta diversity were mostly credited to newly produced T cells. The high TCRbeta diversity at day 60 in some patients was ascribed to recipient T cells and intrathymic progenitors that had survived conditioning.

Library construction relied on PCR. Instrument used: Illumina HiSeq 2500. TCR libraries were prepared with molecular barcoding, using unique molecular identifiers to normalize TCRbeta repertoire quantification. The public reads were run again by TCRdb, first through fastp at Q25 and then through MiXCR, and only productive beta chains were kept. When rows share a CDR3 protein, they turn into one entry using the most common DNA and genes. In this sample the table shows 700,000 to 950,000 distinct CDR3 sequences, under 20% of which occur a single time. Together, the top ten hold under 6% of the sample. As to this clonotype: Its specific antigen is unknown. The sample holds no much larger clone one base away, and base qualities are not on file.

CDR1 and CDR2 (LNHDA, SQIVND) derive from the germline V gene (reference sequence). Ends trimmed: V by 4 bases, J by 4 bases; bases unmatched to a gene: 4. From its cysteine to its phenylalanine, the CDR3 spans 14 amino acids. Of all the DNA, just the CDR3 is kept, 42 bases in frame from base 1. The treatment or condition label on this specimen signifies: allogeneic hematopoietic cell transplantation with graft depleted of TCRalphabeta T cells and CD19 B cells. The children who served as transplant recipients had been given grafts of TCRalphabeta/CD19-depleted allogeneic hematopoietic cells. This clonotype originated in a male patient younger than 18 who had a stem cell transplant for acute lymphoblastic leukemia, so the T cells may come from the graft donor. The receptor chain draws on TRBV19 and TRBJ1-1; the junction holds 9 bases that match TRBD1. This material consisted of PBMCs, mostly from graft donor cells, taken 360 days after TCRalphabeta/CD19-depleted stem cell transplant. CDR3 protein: CASSTGTGFTEAFF. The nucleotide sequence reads TGTGCCAGTAGTACTGGGACAGGGTTCACTGAAGCTTTCTTT. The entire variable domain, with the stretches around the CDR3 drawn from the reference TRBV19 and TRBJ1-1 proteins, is DGGITQSPKYLFRKEGQNVTLSCEQNLNHDAMYWYRQDPGQGLRLIYYSQIVNDFQKGDIAEGYSVSREKKESFPLTVTSAQKNPTAFYLCASSTGTGFTEAFFGQGTRLTVV.